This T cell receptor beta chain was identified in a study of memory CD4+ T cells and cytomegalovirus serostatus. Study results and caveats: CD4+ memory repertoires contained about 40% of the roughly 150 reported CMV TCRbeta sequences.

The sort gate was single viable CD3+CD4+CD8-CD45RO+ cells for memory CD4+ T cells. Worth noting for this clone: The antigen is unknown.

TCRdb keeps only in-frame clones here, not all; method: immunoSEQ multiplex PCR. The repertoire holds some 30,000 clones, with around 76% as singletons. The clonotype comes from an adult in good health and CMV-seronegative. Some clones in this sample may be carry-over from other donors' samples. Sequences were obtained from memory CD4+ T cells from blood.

The CDR3 spells CASSLEGSNQPQHF. The CDR3 DNA follows: TGTGCCAGCAGCTTAGAGGGTAGCAATCAGCCCCAGCATTTT. J is TRBJ1-5 and V is TRBV7-2; D remains unclear. Trimming stripped 1 base from V and 0 bases from J, with 4 bases between. The CDR3 contains 14 residues. Germline CDR1 and CDR2: SGHTA and FQGNSA.